This passage covers 10 T cell receptor delta chains from one sample sequenced in a study of gamma-delta T cells after stem cell transplantation. TCRdb ran CATT on the RT-PCR reads. The sample has a few thousand delta-chain clones, 1.2% seen once. The sample taken for sequencing was gamma-delta T cells. The receptors derive from a human donor. It is not recorded whose cells these are; they may come from a transplant donor.

Remarks on this clone: The mismatch at residue 4 between this DNA's translation and the TCRdb protein of a much larger clone likely reflects a read error; the protein shown is translated from the DNA. The rearrangement links TRDV2 to TRDJ3; 13 nucleotides align to TRDD3. The CDR3 has 20 residues. The germline CDR1 and CDR2 sequences are GEAIGNYY and EKD. CDR3 sequence (DNA): TGTGCCTGTGGCACCATACTGGGGGATACGGGCTCCTGGGACACCCGACAGATGTTTTTC. This gives the protein CACGTILGDTGSWDTRQMFF.

Regarding this clone: The TCRdb protein comes from a much larger clone and disagrees with this DNA's translation at residue 14, likely due to a read error; the protein given here is derived from the DNA. The chain joins TRDV1 to TRDJ2; 13 nucleotides agree with TRDD3. The CDR3 has 19 amino acids. CDR1 TSWWSYY and CDR2 QGS come from the germline V gene. This chain's CDR3 is CALTSTGGYVKPLAAQLFF. The CDR3 coding sequence is TGTGCTCTTACAAGTACTGGGGGATACGTGAAACCTTTGGCAGCACAACTCTTCTTT.

This clone was counted only a few times. This is likely an artifact of a read error, given a far larger clone one base away. Other nucleotide sequences in the sample specify the same CDR3. The J gene is TRDJ1, the V gene TRDV1; either TRDD2 or TRDD3 may supply D (9 bases each). Germline CDR1 reads TSWWSYY; CDR2 reads QGS. The CDR3 is 25 residues long. The CDR3 region is CALRSSAPSNSLHLPTVGDIGKLIF. CDR3 nucleotides: TGTGCCCTGCGGAGCTCCGCACCCTCAAATTCCCTTCACCTTCCTACCGTGGGGGATATCGGTAAACTCATCTTT.

Notes on this clone: TCRdb's listed protein matches a much larger clone and diverges from this DNA's translation at residue 4, likely through a read error; the protein shown comes from the DNA. The rearrangement joins TRDV2 to TRDJ2; 12 bases agree with TRDD3. Germline CDR1 and CDR2: GEAIGNYY and EKD. The CDR3 is made up of 18 amino acids. CDR3: CACGTVLGDTLLTAQLFF. The CDR3 nucleotides read TGTGCCTGTGGCACCGTCCTGGGGGATACGCTTCTGACAGCACAACTCTTCTTT.

About this clone itself: A read error likely explains why the TCRdb protein, taken from a much larger clone, differs from this DNA's translation at residue 16; the protein shown is translated from the DNA. The chain links TRDV2 to TRDJ1; D is perhaps TRDD3 (6 bases). This CDR3 region has 17 residues. Germline-derived CDR1 and CDR2 are GEAIGNYY and EKD. CDR3 sequence: CACDTAGGKEYTDKLTF. In DNA, the CDR3 is TGTGCCTGTGACACCGCCGGGGGGAAAGAGTACACCGATAAACTCACCTTT.

In its sample, this clone was seen a few times. TCRdb shows a much larger clone's protein in place of this DNA's translation, and the two differ at residue 14, likely through a read error; the protein shown is translated from the DNA. This chain connects TRDV2 to TRDJ1; 10 bases fit TRDD3. Germline V lookup: CDR1 GEAIGNYY, CDR2 EKD. This CDR3 has 16 amino acids. The CDR3 loop reads CACDALVLGDSDKFIF. CDR3 DNA sequence: TGTGCCTGTGACGCGCTAGTACTGGGGGATTCCGATAAATTCATCTTT.

There are a few counts of this clone. The protein held in TCRdb is that of a much larger clone and does not match this DNA's translation at residue 3, likely because of a read error; the protein shown is translated from the DNA. This sequence joins TRDV2 and TRDJ3; D gene unclear. The CDR3 spans 17 residues. The V gene's germline CDR1 is GEAIGNYY and CDR2 EKD. CDR3 sequence reads: CAYDTVLSSWDTRQMFF. The CDR3 nucleotides read TGTGCCTATGACACTGTTCTAAGCTCCTGGGACACCCGACAGATGTTTTTC.

A few counts support this clone. A far larger clone is only one base removed, so a read error is likely. In the same sample, other DNA sequences code for this CDR3. The chain employs TRDV2 and TRDJ1; 9 nucleotides align to TRDD3. This CDR3 comprises 20 residues. The germline V gene encodes CDR1 GEAIGNYY and CDR2 EKD. The CDR3 sequence is CACDTVSPLGDKRDTDKLIF. As DNA, the CDR3 is TGTGCCTGTGACACCGTAAGTCCCTTGGGGGATAAAAGGGACACTGATAAACTCATCTTT.

Notes on this clone: This may arise from a read error, as a much more abundant clone is one base away. The same CDR3 also results from other DNA sequences found in this sample. This chain connects TRDV2 to TRDJ3, with TRDD3 matching over 8 bases. Germline V CDR1 and CDR2: GEAIGNYY, EKD. This CDR3 is 16 amino acids long. The CDR3 nucleotides are TGTGCCTGTGACACCCTGGGGGAATGGGGCACCCGACAGATGTTTTTC. Translated, it gives CACDTLGEWGTRQMFF.

This clone was observed a handful of times. This DNA's translation differs at residue 7 from TCRdb's protein, which comes from a much larger clone; a read error is likely, and the protein shown is translated from the DNA. The rearrangement uses TRDV2 and TRDJ1; 10 positions agree with TRDD3. Trimming removed 2 bases from V and 2 bases from J; junction bases left unmatched: 10. CDR3 length equals 17 residues. Germline-derived CDR1 and CDR2 are GEAIGNYY and EKD. CDR3 in DNA: TGTGCCTGTGACAGCCTGGGGGGGATACGCGGGACCGATAAACTCATCTTT. Amino acids: CACDSLGGIRGTDKLIF.